The 29 T cell receptor beta chains listed next were all sequenced from one sample in a study of OX40 agonist ivuxolimab in advanced cancers. Library construction relied on the immunoSEQ multiplex PCR assay. This immuneACCESS table, as held by TCRdb, lists in-frame sequences with V and J called but not all clones. Of the missing ones, under half trace to an unresolved V gene in checked studies; the others have no known cause. A total of some 14,000 clones appear in this sample, about three quarters of them only once. The top ten hold 39% of the sample. The starting material was CD4+ or CD8+ T cells sorted from blood, obtained in a trial of the OX40 agonist ivuxolimab. The receptor source for this set is an adult with an advanced solid tumor such as melanoma, head and neck, liver or kidney cancer.

V is TRBV2 and J is TRBJ1-1; weak D call: TRBD1 (5 bases). Germline CDR1 is SNHLY and CDR2 is FYNNEI. The CDR3 is made up of 14 amino acids. Trimming took off 8 bases at V and 2 bases at J, with 15 bases between the two ends. The CDR3 sequence: CASAPGRRNTEAFF. DNA of the CDR3: TGTGCCAGCGCTCCGGGACGGAGAAACACTGAAGCTTTCTTT.

This chain uses TRBV6-6 with TRBJ1-1; D call uncertain. Trimming took 2 bases from V and 0 from J, leaving 13 bases between them. Germline lookup yields CDR1 MNHNY and CDR2 SVGAGI (reference sequence). This CDR3 is built from 16 residues. CDR3 bases: TGTGCCAGCAGTTACGATCCGGTGGGAATGAACACTGAAGCTTTCTTT. Its protein is CASSYDPVGMNTEAFF.

The chain links TRBV4-2 to TRBJ1-2; 7 positions match TRBD1. V was clipped by 5 bases and J by 5 bases; unmatched bases: 11. CDR1 is LGHNA, CDR2 YNFKEQ, per germline. The CDR3 is 15 residues long. This chain's CDR3 is CASSLSSGGVYGYTF. CDR3 DNA sequence: TGTGCCAGCAGCTTGAGCTCAGGGGGAGTTTATGGCTACACCTTC.

The rearrangement links TRBV28 to TRBJ2-7, with TRBD1 as a possible D gene (6 bases). The CDR3 loop spans 10 amino acids. Germline CDR1 reads MDHEN; CDR2 reads SYDVKM. Trimming cost V 10 bases and J 12 bases, with 16 bases left between them. CDR3 region: CATEDRVTYF. In nucleotides, the CDR3 is TGTGCCACCGAGGACAGAGTTACGTACTTC.

The CDR3 region has the DNA TGTGCCAGCAGCGTAGTAGCATTTACAGATACGCAGTATTTT. As protein: CASSVVAFTDTQYF. The chain recombines TRBV9 with TRBJ2-3; D is ambiguous. CDR3 length: 14 residues. V was clipped by 0 bases and J by 3 bases, with 8 bases between them. Germline V gene data show CDR1 as SGDLS and CDR2 as YYNGEE.

This chain connects TRBV15 to TRBJ2-5, with a weak D call TRBD2 (6 bases). CDR1 is LNHNV and CDR2 is YYDKDF in the germline V gene (reference sequence). CDR3 length: 14 amino acids. V lost 3 bases and J lost 2, with 10 bases in between. CDR3 sequence: CATSSRGLQETQYF. The CDR3 DNA is TGTGCCACCAGCAGCCGGGGACTTCAAGAGACCCAGTACTTC.

This clone was counted a few times. The chain uses TRBV30 and TRBJ1-2; D remains unclear. Germline CDR1 GTSNPN, CDR2 SVGIG (reference sequence). The CDR3 is 14 amino acids. Trimming took 3 bases from V and 3 from J, leaving 14 bases between them. The CDR3 bases are TGTGCCTGGAGGCACCTGGACGGGTACTATGGCTACACCTTC. Protein product: CAWRHLDGYYGYTF. The variable domain in full, completed from reference TRBV30 and TRBJ1-2, reads SQTIHQWPATLVQPVGSPLSLECTVEGTSNPNLYWYRQAAGRGLQLLFYSVGIGQISSEVPQNLSASRPQDRQFILSSKKLLLSDSGFYLCAWRHLDGYYGYTFGSGTRLTVV.

In DNA, the CDR3 is TGTGCCAGCAGCGTGGGGTGGGGGCAAGGCGGGGAGCTGTTTTTT. Residues: CASSVGWGQGGELFF. The rearrangement uses TRBV9 and TRBJ2-2; TRBD1 might be the D (6 bases). Germline CDR1 reads SGDLS; CDR2 reads YYNGEE. There are 15 residues in the CDR3. Trimming pared 2 bases from V and 7 bases from J, leaving 15 bases between.

The chain employs TRBV30 and TRBJ1-1; 7 nucleotides align to TRBD1. This CDR3 is built from 13 residues. V dropped 5 bases and J dropped 1; count of bases not matched to a gene: 4. The V gene's germline CDR1 is GTSNPN and CDR2 SVGIG (reference sequence). The CDR3 region has the DNA TGTGCCTGGGACAGGACAGGGAACACTGAAGCTTTCTTT. This sequence encodes CAWDRTGNTEAFF.

The rearrangement links TRBV7-9 to TRBJ2-2, with 8 bases that match TRBD2. Per the germline V gene, CDR1 is SEHNR and CDR2 is FQNEAQ (reference sequence). Unmatched junction bases numbered 9, after V lost 0 bases and J lost 0 bases. The CDR3 is 19 residues long. CDR3 sequence: CASSLAGLAGIPNTGELFF. The CDR3 nucleotides read TGTGCCAGCAGCTTAGCAGGGCTAGCGGGTATACCGAACACCGGGGAGCTGTTTTTT.

V and J are TRBV11-2 and TRBJ1-2, with D possibly being TRBD1 (5 bases). V lost 5 bases, J lost 4 bases, and 17 bases lay in between. Germline V gives CDR1 SGHAT, CDR2 FQNNGV. The CDR3 has 15 amino acids. CDR3 residues: CASSPGRGPGYGYTF. The CDR3 coding sequence is TGTGCCAGCAGCCCAGGGCGCGGTCCGGGCTATGGCTACACCTTC.

This clone has just one count. The J gene is TRBJ2-1, the V gene TRBV21-1. TRBV21-1 is assigned pseudogene status. This CDR3 region has 8 residues. The CDR3 spells CASLAEFF. CDR3 sequence (DNA): TGTGCCAGCCTCGCCGAGTTCTTC.

This clone was seen at least ten times. The CDR3 sequence is CASSARERYNSPLHF. In nucleotides, the CDR3 is TGTGCCAGCAGCGCCAGGGAGAGGTATAATTCACCCCTCCACTTT. The chain has TRBV9 and TRBJ1-6; D perhaps matches TRBD1 (5 bases). CDR1 is SGDLS, CDR2 YYNGEE, per germline. CDR3 length: 15 residues. Trimming cost V 3 bases and J 4 bases, with 11 bases left between them.

The chain uses TRBV5-4 and TRBJ2-5, with D tentatively TRBD2 (6 bases). The germline V gene has CDR1 SGHNT and CDR2 YYREEE (reference sequence). The V end lost 4 bases, the J end lost 5 bases, and 21 bases lay between the germline ends. This CDR3 is built from 16 residues. The CDR3 nucleotides are TGTGCCAGCAGCCAAGACCTGGGCGGGATCTACGAGACCCAGTACTTC. It codes for CASSQDLGGIYETQYF.

A few counts support this clone. The genes are TRBV27 and TRBJ1-3; D not resolved. From germline, CDR1 is MNHEY and CDR2 SMNVEV (reference sequence). V was pared by 6 bases and J by 1 base, with 13 bases between. The CDR3 runs 15 residues. CDR3 sequence (DNA): TGTGCCAGCAGCCCCCTGTTGGGATCTGGAAACACCATATATTTT. Its protein product is CASSPLLGSGNTIYF.

This clone is classed as medium-sized. The chain employs TRBV6-1 and TRBJ2-1; 9 bases align to TRBD2. Germline V gives CDR1 MNHNS, CDR2 SASEGT. The V segment lost 1 base and the J segment 3 bases; nucleotides outside the gene matches: 1. The CDR3 spans 15 residues. The CDR3 nucleotides are TGTGCCAGCAGTGAAGGTAGCGGGAGCTACAATGAGCAGTTCTTC. This sequence encodes CASSEGSGSYNEQFF.

V and J are TRBV5-1 and TRBJ2-5, with 7 bases aligning to TRBD1. The V gene's germline CDR1 is SGHRS and CDR2 YFSETQ. V gave up 3 bases and J gave up 2 bases; unmatched junction bases: 4. This CDR3 contains 14 residues. The CDR3 DNA reads TGCGCCAGCAGCTCGCCGGGACAGCAAGAGACCCAGTACTTC. It codes for CASSSPGQQETQYF.

The chain carries TRBV4-1 and TRBJ2-7; D gene unclear. The CDR3 length is 14 residues. Trimming pared 1 base from V and 0 bases from J, leaving 7 bases between. Germline V gene sequence: CDR1 MGHRA, CDR2 YSYEKL. CDR3: CASSQVRASYEQYF. The CDR3 DNA reads TGCGCCAGCAGCCAAGTCCGGGCCTCCTACGAGCAGTACTTC.

The chain combines TRBV4-2 with TRBJ1-1; D not resolved. The CDR3 has 13 residues. The ends were cut back, 2 bases at V and 3 bases at J, with 7 bases in the middle. CDR1 and CDR2 (germline): LGHNA, YNFKEQ. The CDR3 nucleotides read TGTGCCAGCAGCCAACGAGGTGACACTGAAGCTTTCTTT. It codes for CASSQRGDTEAFF.

The rearrangement links TRBV27 to TRBJ1-1; D is possibly TRBD1 (5 bases). V lost 6 bases and J 1 base, leaving 9 bases between the germline ends. Germline CDR1 MNHEY, CDR2 SMNVEV (reference sequence). The CDR3 extends over 13 amino acids. CDR3 DNA: TGTGCCAGCAGCATCCAGGGGAACACTGAAGCTTTCTTT. Amino acid sequence: CASSIQGNTEAFF.

The DNA for the CDR3 is TGTGCCAGCAGCGTAGCCGGGACAGGGGGCGACGAGCAGTACTTC. Translating it yields CASSVAGTGGDEQYF. The V gene is TRBV9, the J gene TRBJ2-7, with 12 bases aligning to TRBD1. Germline lookup yields CDR1 SGDLS and CDR2 YYNGEE. After removal of 0 bases from V and 5 bases from J, the junction contained 3 bases not matched to a gene. The CDR3 loop spans 15 amino acids.

This clone has ten or more counts. This sequence joins TRBV19 and TRBJ2-6; D is uncertain. The CDR3 covers 14 residues. The germline V gene encodes CDR1 LNHDA and CDR2 SQIVND (reference sequence). Trimming cost V 5 bases and J 4 bases, with 9 bases left between them. This CDR3 is CASSASYGANVLTF. In nucleotides, the CDR3 is TGTGCCAGTAGTGCGTCTTACGGGGCCAACGTCCTGACTTTC.

The chain employs TRBV28 and TRBJ1-2; D perhaps matches TRBD1 (6 bases). CDR1 is MDHEN and CDR2 is SYDVKM in the germline V gene. There are 13 residues in the CDR3. Trimming shortened V by 3 bases and J by 14 bases, and 19 bases separated the two germline ends. The CDR3 here is CASSFQGRLWLTF. The CDR3 DNA reads as TGTGCCAGCAGTTTTCAGGGGAGGCTATGGCTGACCTTC.

The chain links TRBV13 to TRBJ1-2, with TRBD1 matching 9 bases. The germline V gene has CDR1 PRHDT and CDR2 FYEKMQ (reference sequence). The CDR3 is made up of 14 amino acids. With 5 bases clipped from V and 2 bases from J, the junction kept 3 bases outside the gene matches. The CDR3 coding sequence is TGTGCCAGCAGCCACGGGACAGGGAACTATGGCTACACCTTC. Residues: CASSHGTGNYGYTF.

This rearrangement joins TRBV18 to TRBJ1-2; D is ambiguous. CDR1 is KGHSH and CDR2 is LQKENI in the germline V gene. The CDR3 consists of 14 residues. Between the trimmed V and J ends, which lost 2 bases and 8 bases, there was a span of 15 bases. The CDR3, as DNA: TGTGCCAGCTCACCAGCCGGGCGACGAATGGGCTACACCTTC. It specifies CASSPAGRRMGYTF. Full variable domain (rest looked up from reference TRBV18 and TRBJ1-2): NAGVMQNPRHLVRRRGQEARLRCSPMKGHSHVYWYRQLPEEGLKFMVYLQKENIIDESGMPKERFSAEFPKEGPSILRIQQVVRGDSAAYFCASSPAGRRMGYTFGSGTRLTVV.

The V and J genes are TRBV4-1 and TRBJ1-1, with D possibly being TRBD1 (5 bases). Germline V lookup: CDR1 MGHRA, CDR2 YSYEKL. V lost 1 base, J lost 1 base, and 19 bases lay in between. The CDR3 consists of 18 residues. CDR3 nucleotide sequence: TGCGCCAGCAGCCAAGCCGGTGAATGGGACTTGAGGAACACTGAAGCTTTCTTT. This translates into CASSQAGEWDLRNTEAFF.

The J gene is TRBJ2-3, the V gene TRBV4-2; 9 bases line up with TRBD2. J lost 5 bases, V lost 0 bases, and 6 bases had no gene match. CDR1 and CDR2 (germline): LGHNA, YNFKEQ. The CDR3 totals 16 residues. The CDR3 DNA reads TGTGCCAGCAGCCAAGATCCAGCGGGAGGTGGAGATACGCAGTATTTT. Its protein product is CASSQDPAGGGDTQYF.

The sample holds one count of this clone. The gene calls are TRBV5-1 and TRBJ2-6; TRBD1 matches at 9 bases. The germline V gene encodes CDR1 SGHRS and CDR2 YFSETQ. Losses at the gene ends were 4 bases for V and 0 bases for J; bases not matched to a gene: 11. This CDR3 region has 19 residues. The DNA for the CDR3 is TGCGCCAGCAGCACCTCCGGGACAGGGTGGGCCTCTGGGGCCAACGTCCTGACTTTC. Its translation is CASSTSGTGWASGANVLTF.

The chain carries TRBV5-1 and TRBJ2-5; D perhaps matches TRBD1 (5 bases). V was pared by 0 bases and J by 4 bases, with 16 bases between. The CDR3 totals 16 residues. Germline assignment: CDR1 SGHRS and CDR2 YFSETQ. Written as DNA, the CDR3 is TGCGCCAGCAGCTTGGGGGGCCGACCGATCGGAGAGACCCAGTACTTC. This sequence encodes CASSLGGRPIGETQYF.